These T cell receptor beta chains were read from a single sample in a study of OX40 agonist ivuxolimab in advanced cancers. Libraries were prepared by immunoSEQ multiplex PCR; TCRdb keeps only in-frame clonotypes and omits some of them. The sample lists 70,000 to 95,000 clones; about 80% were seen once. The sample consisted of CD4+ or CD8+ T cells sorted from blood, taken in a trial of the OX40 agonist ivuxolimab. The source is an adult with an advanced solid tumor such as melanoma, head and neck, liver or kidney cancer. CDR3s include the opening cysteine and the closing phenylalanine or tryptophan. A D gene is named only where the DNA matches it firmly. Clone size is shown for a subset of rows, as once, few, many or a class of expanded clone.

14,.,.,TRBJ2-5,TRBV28,CASSLGQRQETQYF,TGTGCCAGCAGTCTAGGTCAGAGACAAGAGACCCAGTACTTC
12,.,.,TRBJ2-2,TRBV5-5,CASSFSPGELFF,TGTGCCAGCAGCTTTAGCCCCGGGGAGCTGTTTTTT
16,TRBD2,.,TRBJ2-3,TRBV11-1,CASSPEGGGDGDTQYF,TGTGCCAGCAGCCCTGAGGGCGGGGGGGACGGAGATACGCAGTATTTT
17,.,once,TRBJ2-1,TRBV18,CASSPTLKTSSYNEQFF,TGTGCCAGCTCACCTACCCTGAAGACGAGCTCCTACAATGAGCAGTTCTTC
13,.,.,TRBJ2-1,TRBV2,CASSVQQGDEQFF,TGTGCCAGCAGTGTCCAACAGGGAGATGAGCAGTTCTTC
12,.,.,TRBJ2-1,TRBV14,CASSYLIHEQFF,TGTGCCAGCAGCTACCTTATCCATGAGCAGTTCTTC
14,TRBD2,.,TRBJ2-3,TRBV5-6,CASSFRSGVDTQYF,TGTGCCAGCAGCTTTCGCAGCGGGGTGGATACGCAGTATTTT
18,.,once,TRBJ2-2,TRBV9,CASSVVSSSAGNTGELFF,TGTGCCAGCAGCGTAGTCTCCTCCTCGGCAGGCAACACCGGGGAGCTGTTTTTT
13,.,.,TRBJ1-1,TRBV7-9,CASSLALGTEAFF,TGTGCCAGCAGCTTAGCATTAGGGACGGAAGCTTTCTTT
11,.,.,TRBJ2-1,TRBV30,CAWSLGNEQFF,TGTGCCTGGAGTCTCGGGAATGAGCAGTTCTTC
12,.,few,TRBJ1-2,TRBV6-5,CASRAGNHGYTF,TGTGCCAGCAGGGCAGGGAACCATGGCTACACCTTC
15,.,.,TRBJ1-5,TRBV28,CASSLAGRGNQPQHF,TGTGCCAGCAGTTTGGCGGGCAGGGGCAATCAGCCCCAGCATTTT
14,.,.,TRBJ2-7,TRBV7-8,CASRDKRPPYEQYF,TGTGCCAGCCGCGACAAACGGCCTCCCTACGAGCAGTACTTC
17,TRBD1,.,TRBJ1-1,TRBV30,CAWREGPGQGSYTEAFF,TGTGCCTGGAGAGAAGGACCGGGACAGGGCTCCTACACTGAAGCTTTCTTT
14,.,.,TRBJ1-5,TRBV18,CASSPPGENQPQHF,TGTGCCAGCTCACCACCGGGGGAGAATCAGCCCCAGCATTTT
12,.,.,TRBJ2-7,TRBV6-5,CASWGASYEQYF,TGTGCCAGCTGGGGGGCCTCCTACGAGCAGTACTTC
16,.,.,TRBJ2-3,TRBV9,CASSPPQGGSTDTQYF,TGTGCCAGCAGCCCTCCTCAGGGCGGGAGCACAGATACGCAGTATTTT
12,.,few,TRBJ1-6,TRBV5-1,CASSSGPAPLHF,TGCGCCAGCAGCTCCGGACCGGCACCCCTCCACTTT
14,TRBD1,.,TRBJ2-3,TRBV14,CASKQGFGTDTQYF,TGTGCCAGCAAACAGGGGTTCGGCACAGATACGCAGTATTTT
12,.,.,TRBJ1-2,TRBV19,CASSLSYYGYTF,TGTGCCAGTAGTCTGAGCTACTATGGCTACACCTTC
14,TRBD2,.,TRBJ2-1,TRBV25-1,CASMKSGSLNEQFF,TGTGCCAGCATGAAGAGCGGGAGTCTAAATGAGCAGTTCTTC
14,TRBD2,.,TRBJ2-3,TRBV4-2,CASSYGEGKDTQYF,TGTGCCAGCAGCTACGGGGAGGGAAAAGATACGCAGTATTTT
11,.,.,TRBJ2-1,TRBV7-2,CASSLMVEQFF,TGTGCCAGCAGCTTAATGGTTGAGCAGTTCTTC
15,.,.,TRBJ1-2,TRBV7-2,CASSLATAFFYGYTF,TGTGCCAGCAGCTTAGCGACAGCTTTCTTCTATGGCTACACCTTC
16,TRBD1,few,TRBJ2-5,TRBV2,CASRGKTGETQETQYF,TGTGCCAGCAGGGGAAAGACAGGGGAGACCCAAGAGACCCAGTACTTC
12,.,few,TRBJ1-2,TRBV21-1,CASSTRVHGYTF,TGTGCCAGCAGCACCAGGGTCCATGGCTACACCTTC
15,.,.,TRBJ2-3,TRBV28,CASSLPLLGTDTQYF,TGTGCCAGCAGTTTACCTCTGTTGGGCACAGATACGCAGTATTTT
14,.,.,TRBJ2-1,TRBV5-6,CASSLGGFGNEQFF,TGTGCCAGCAGCTTGGGGGGGTTCGGGAATGAGCAGTTCTTC
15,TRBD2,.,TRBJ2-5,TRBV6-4,CASARLAGVQETQYF,TGTGCCAGCGCAAGACTAGCGGGGGTACAAGAGACCCAGTACTTC
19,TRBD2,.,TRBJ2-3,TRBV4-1,CASSQVMTSGGAGTDTQYF,TGCGCCAGCAGCCAAGTAATGACTAGCGGGGGGGCGGGAACAGATACGCAGTATTTT
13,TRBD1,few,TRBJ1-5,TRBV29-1,CSVGQGGNQPQHF,TGCAGCGTTGGACAGGGTGGCAATCAGCCCCAGCATTTT
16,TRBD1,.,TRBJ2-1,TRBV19,CASLALDRGKHNEQFF,TGTGCCAGTTTAGCCTTGGACAGGGGTAAACACAATGAGCAGTTCTTC
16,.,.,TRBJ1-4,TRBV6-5,CASSYSYQGLNEKLFF,TGTGCCAGCAGTTACTCGTATCAGGGTCTTAATGAAAAACTGTTTTTT
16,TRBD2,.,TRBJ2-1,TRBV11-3,CASSLASGRTKGEQFF,TGTGCCAGCAGCTTAGCTAGCGGGAGGACCAAGGGTGAGCAGTTCTTC
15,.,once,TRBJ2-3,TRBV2,CASSGYPQSTDTQYF,TGTGCCAGCAGTGGTTATCCCCAGAGCACAGATACGCAGTATTTT
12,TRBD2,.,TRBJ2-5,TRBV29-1,CSVDSGGKTQYF,TGCAGCGTTGACTCGGGGGGAAAGACCCAGTACTTC
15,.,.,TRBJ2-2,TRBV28,CASSWAAGNTGELFF,TGTGCCAGCAGTTGGGCCGCAGGGAACACCGGGGAGCTGTTTTTT
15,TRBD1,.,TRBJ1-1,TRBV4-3,CASSQGQGRVAEAFF,TGCGCCAGCAGCCAAGGACAGGGCAGAGTGGCTGAAGCTTTCTTT
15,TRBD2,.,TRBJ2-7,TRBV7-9,CASSSGLGLAHEQYF,TGTGCCAGCAGCAGCGGGCTAGGACTAGCCCACGAGCAGTACTTC
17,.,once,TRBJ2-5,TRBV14,CASSQSFRSGYQETQYF,TGTGCCAGCAGCCAAAGTTTCAGGAGCGGGTACCAAGAGACCCAGTACTTC
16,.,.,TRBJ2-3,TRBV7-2,CASSLGISGATDTQYF,TGTGCCAGCAGCTTAGGAATTAGCGGAGCCACAGATACGCAGTATTTT
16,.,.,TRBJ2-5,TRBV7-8,CASSLGGPGIVETQYF,TGTGCCAGCAGCTTGGGGGGTCCGGGGATAGTGGAGACCCAGTACTTC
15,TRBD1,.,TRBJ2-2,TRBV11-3,CASSSRTGRTGELFF,TGTGCCAGCAGCTCTCGGACAGGACGCACCGGGGAGCTGTTTTTT
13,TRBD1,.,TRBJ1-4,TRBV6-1,CATPGQGLRKLFF,TGTGCCACTCCGGGACAGGGCCTCAGAAAACTGTTTTTT
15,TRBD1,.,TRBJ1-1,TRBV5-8,CASSLGTGPRVEAFF,TGTGCCAGCAGCTTGGGGACAGGGCCGCGGGTTGAAGCTTTCTTT
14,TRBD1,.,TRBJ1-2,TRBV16,CASSHRGQGNGYTF,TGTGCCAGCAGCCACCGGGGACAGGGGAACGGCTACACCTTC
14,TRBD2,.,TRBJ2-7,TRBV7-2,CASSLAGRGGEQYF,TGTGCCAGCAGCTTAGCCGGGAGGGGGGGAGAGCAGTACTTC
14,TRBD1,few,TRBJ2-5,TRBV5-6,CASSYDRGDETQYF,TGTGCCAGCAGCTACGACAGGGGGGATGAGACCCAGTACTTC
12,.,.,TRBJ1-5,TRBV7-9,CASSLDGGPQHF,TGTGCCAGCAGCTTAGACGGCGGGCCCCAGCATTTT
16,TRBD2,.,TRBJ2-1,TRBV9,CASSAGLAGSYNEQFF,TGTGCCAGCAGCGCCGGACTAGCGGGATCCTACAATGAGCAGTTCTTC
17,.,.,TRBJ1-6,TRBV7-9,CASSLAPGVQNNSPLHF,TGTGCCAGCAGCTTAGCGCCCGGGGTCCAGAATAATTCACCCCTCCACTTT
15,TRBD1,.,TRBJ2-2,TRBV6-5,CASRRDRVGTGELFF,TGTGCCAGCAGGAGGGACAGGGTAGGCACCGGGGAGCTGTTTTTT